The T cell receptor (beta chain) under discussion was sequenced for a study of blood T cell repertoires in COVID-19. At the level of the study: Acute and convalescent COVID-19 samples came from the United States, Italy and Spain. T cells, B-cell-depleted T cells, or PBMCs provided the cDNA or gDNA that served as material.

In the case of this clone: Other DNA sequences from this sample encode an identical CDR3 as well.

Trimming removed 1 base at V and 3 bases at J, with 9 bases between. CDR1 is LGHDT and CDR2 is YNNKEL in the germline V gene (reference sequence). This CDR3 is 14 amino acids long. As originally analysed: From reference gene primer amplification, estimates of nucleated cell counts were derived. Assay used: immunoSEQ multiplex PCR; TCRdb lists only in-frame clones, some missing. The V and J calls and clone size come from that table; D and trimming were worked out from the DNA. The sample lists 150,000 to 180,000 clones; roughly four fifths were seen once. Material: peripheral blood. This chain links TRBV3-1 (or the pseudogene TRBV3-2) with TRBJ1-2; D remains unclear. The sequence was obtained from a woman aged 55-70 years with acute or convalescent COVID-19. The CDR3 protein is CASSQGNRDYGYTF. The CDR3 DNA reads as TGTGCCAGCAGCCAAGGGAATCGGGACTATGGCTACACCTTC.